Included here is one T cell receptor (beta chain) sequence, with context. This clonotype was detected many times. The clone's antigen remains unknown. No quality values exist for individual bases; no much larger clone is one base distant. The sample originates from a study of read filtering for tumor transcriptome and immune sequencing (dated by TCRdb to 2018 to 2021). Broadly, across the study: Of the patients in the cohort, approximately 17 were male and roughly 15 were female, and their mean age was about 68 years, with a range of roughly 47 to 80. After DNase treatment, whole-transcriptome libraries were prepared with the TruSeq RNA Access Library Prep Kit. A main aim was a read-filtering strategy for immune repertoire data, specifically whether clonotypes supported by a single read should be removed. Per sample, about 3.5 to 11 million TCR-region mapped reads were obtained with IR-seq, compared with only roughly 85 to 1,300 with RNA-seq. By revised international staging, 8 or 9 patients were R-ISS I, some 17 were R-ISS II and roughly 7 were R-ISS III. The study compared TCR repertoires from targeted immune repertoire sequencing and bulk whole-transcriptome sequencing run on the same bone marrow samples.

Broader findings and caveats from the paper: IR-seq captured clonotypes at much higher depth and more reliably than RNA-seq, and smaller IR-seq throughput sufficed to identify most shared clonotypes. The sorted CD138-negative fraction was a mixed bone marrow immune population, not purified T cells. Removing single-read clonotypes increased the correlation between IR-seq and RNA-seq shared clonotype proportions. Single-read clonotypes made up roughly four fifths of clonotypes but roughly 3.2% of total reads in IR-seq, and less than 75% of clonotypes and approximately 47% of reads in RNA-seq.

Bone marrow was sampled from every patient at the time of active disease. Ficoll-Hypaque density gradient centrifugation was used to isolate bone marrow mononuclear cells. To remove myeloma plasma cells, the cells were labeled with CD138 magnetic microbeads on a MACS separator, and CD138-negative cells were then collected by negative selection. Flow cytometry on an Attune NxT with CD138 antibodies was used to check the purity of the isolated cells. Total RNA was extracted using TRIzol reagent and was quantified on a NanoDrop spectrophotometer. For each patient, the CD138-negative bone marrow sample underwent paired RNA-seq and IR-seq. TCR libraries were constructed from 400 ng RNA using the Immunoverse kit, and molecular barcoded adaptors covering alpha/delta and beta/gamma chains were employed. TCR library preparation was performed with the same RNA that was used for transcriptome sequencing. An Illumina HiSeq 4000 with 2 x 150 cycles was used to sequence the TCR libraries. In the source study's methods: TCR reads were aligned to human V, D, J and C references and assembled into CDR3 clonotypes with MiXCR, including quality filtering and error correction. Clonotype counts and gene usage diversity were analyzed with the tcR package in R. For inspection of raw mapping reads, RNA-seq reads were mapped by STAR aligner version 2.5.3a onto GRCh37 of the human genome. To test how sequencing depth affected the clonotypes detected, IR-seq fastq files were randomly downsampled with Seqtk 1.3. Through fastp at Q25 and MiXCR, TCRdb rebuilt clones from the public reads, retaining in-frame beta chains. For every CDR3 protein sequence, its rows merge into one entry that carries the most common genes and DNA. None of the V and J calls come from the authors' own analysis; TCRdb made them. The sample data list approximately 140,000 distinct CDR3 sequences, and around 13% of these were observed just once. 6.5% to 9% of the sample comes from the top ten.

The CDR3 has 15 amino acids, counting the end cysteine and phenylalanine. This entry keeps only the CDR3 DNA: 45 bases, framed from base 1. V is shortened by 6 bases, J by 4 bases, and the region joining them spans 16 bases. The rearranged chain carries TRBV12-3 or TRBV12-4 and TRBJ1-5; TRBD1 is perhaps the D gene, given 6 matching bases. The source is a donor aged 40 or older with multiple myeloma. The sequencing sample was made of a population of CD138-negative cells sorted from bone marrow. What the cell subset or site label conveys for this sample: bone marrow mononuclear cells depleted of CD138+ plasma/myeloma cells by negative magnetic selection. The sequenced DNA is TGTGCCAGCAGGTCACAGGGAAGAGGAAATCAGCCCCAGCATTTT. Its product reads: CASRSQGRGNQPQHF.